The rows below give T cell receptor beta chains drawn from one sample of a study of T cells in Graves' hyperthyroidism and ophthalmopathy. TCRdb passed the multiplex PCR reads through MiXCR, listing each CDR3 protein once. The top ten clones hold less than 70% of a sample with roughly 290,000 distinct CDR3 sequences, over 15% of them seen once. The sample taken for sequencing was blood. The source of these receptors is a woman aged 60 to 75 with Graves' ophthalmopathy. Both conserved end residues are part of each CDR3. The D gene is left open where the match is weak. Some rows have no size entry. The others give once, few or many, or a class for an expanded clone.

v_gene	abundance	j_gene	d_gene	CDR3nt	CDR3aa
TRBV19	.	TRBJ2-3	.	TGTGCCAGTAGTATAGAGGGGACCACAGATACGCAGTATTTT	CASSIEGTTDTQYF
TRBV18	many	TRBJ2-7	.	TGTGCCAGCCGCACAGGGACTGGAACCTACGAGCAGTACTTC	CASRTGTGTYEQYF
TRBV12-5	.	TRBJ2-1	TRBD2	TGTGCTAGTGGTGTGGGAATCGGACTAGCGGGCCCAAACGTCGGTGAGCAGTTCTTC	CASGVGIGLAGPNVGEQFF
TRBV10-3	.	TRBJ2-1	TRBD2	TGTGCCATCAGAAACTCAGCGGGAGGCCCCTACAATGAGCAGTTCTTC	CAIRNSAGGPYNEQFF
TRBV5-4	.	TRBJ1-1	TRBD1	TGTGCCAGCAGCCGGACAGGGAGCGCTGAAGCTTTCTTT	CASSRTGSAEAFF
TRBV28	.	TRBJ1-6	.	TGTGCCAGCAATTATAGGGGCCCAAATTCACCCCTCCACTTT	CASNYRGPNSPLHF
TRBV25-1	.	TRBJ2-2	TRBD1	TGTGCCAGCAGTGTAGACTCCGGGACAGCGCACACCGGGGAGCTGTTTTTT	CASSVDSGTAHTGELFF
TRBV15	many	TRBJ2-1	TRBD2	TGTGCCACCAGCCCCCGACTAGCGGGAAGTCGGCAGTTCTTC	CATSPRLAGSRQFF
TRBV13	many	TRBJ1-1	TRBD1	TGTGCCAGCAGCTGGACAGGGGGTCTCGCTGAAGCTTTCTTT	CASSWTGGLAEAFF
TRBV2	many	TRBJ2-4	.	TGTGCCAGCAGTGATGGGGCCGGACCATACTTCAAAAACATTCAGTACTTC	CASSDGAGPYFKNIQYF
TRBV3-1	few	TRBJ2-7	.	TGTGCCAGCAGCCAAGGGCTAGCGCAGAACTCCTACGAGCAGTACTTC	CASSQGLAQNSYEQYF
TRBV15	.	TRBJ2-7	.	TGTGCCACCAGCCCATCCAGGGGCCTTTCCTACGAGCAGTACTTC	CATSPSRGLSYEQYF
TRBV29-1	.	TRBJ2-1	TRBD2	TGCAGTCTTCAACGGCTAGCGGGAAGATATGAGCAGTTCTTC	CSLQRLAGRYEQFF
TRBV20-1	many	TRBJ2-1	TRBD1	TGCAGTGCGAGGGGGACAGGGAATAACAATGAGCAGTTCTTC	CSARGTGNNNEQFF
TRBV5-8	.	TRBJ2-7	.	TGTGCCAGCAGCTTGGCCGGGCTCGGGGGAGACGAGCAGTACTTC	CASSLAGLGGDEQYF
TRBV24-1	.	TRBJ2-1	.	TGTGCCACCAGTGATTTGCAGTACAATGAGCAGTTCTTC	CATSDLQYNEQFF
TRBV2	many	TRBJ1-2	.	TGTGCCAGCCTAAAGTCCCCTGGCTACACCTTC	CASLKSPGYTF
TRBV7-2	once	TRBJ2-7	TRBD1	TGTGCCAGCAGCTTAGACAGGGGGCTTAGGCAGTACTTC	CASSLDRGLRQYF
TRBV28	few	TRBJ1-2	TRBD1	TGTGCCAGCAGTGTGACAGGGGGCGGCTACACCTTC	CASSVTGGGYTF
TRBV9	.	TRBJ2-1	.	TGTGCCAGCAGCGTAGACGGAAGGGAGTCCTACAATGAGCAGTTCTTC	CASSVDGRESYNEQFF
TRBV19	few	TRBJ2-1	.	TGTGCCAGTAGTATACCCTCGGGGGTCAATGAGCAGTTCTTC	CASSIPSGVNEQFF
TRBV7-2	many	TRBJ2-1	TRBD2	TGTGCCAGCAGCTTCCGGCTAGCGGGAGGGAATGAGCAGTTCTTC	CASSFRLAGGNEQFF
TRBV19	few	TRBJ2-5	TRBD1	TGTGCCAGTAGTACTAGACAGGGGGCGTCGGAGACCCAGTACTTC	CASSTRQGASETQYF
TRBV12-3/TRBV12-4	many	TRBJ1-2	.	TGTGCCAGTCGCACCGGGGCAGGGAACTATGGCTACACCTTC	CASRTGAGNYGYTF
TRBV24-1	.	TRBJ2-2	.	TGTGCCACCAGGCCGACAGGGAGGGCGAACACCGGGGAGCTGTTTTTT	CATRPTGRANTGELFF
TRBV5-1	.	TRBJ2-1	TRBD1	TGCGCCAGCAGCCGAGCCGACAGGGGCCATGAGCAGTTCTTC	CASSRADRGHEQFF
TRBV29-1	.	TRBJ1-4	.	TGCAGCGTTTTTTTTGAAAAACTGTTTTTT	CSVFFEKLFF
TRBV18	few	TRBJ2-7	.	TGTGCCAGCTCACCAGGGGGGCACTACGAGCAGTACTTC	CASSPGGHYEQYF
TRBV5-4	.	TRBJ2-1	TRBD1	TGTGCCAGCAGCTTGGAAAGACAGGGGGACAATGAGCAGTTCTTC	CASSLERQGDNEQFF
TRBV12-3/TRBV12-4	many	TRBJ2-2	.	TGTGCCAGCAGGTCGGGCCCTCAGACCGGGGAGCTGTTTTTT	CASRSGPQTGELFF
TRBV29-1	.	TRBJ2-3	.	TGCAGCGTTGGAATAGGGACTGGGACAGATACGCAGTATTTT	CSVGIGTGTDTQYF
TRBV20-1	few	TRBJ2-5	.	TGCAGTGCTAGAGTGCCGCCCAGGGGGACCCAGTACTTC	CSARVPPRGTQYF
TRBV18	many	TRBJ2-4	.	TGTGCCAGCTCACCAATAGATGACAGAAACATTCAGTACTTC	CASSPIDDRNIQYF
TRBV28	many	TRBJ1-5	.	TGTGCCAGCAGTACAGATAGCAATCAGCCCCAGCATTTT	CASSTDSNQPQHF
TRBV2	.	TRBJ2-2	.	TGTGCCAGCAGTGATTTTGTGAACACCGGGGAGCTGTTTTTT	CASSDFVNTGELFF
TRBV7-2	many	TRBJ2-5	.	TGTGCCAGTAGCTTAAATTCTAGGAAAGAGACCCAGTACTTC	CASSLNSRKETQYF
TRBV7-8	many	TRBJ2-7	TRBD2	TGTGCCAGCCGACTAGCGGCGGTCTCCTACGAGCAGTACTTC	CASRLAAVSYEQYF
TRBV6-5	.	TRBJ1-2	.	TGTGCCAGCAGTTACTCTATCCTAAAGGGTGGCTACACCTTC	CASSYSILKGGYTF
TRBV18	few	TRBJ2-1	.	TGTGGCAGCTCCCCTATTCCGGGAATACATCCACAGGACAATGAGCAGTTCTTC	CGSSPIPGIHPQDNEQFF
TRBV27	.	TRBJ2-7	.	TGTGCCAGCAGTTTTTTGGGTTTCTACGAGCAGTACTTC	CASSFLGFYEQYF
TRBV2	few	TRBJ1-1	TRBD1	TGTGCCAGCAGCCTAACTACTACAGGGGGGGAAGCTTTCTTT	CASSLTTTGGEAFF
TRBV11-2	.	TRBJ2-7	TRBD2	TGTGCCAGCAGCTTTAATTCAGGCGGGACTAGCGGACTCTCCTACGAGCAGTACTTC	CASSFNSGGTSGLSYEQYF
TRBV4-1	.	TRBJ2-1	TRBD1	TGCGCCAGCAGCCAAGTACTTGGGGGACAGGGGGGCATCAATGAGCAGTTCTTC	CASSQVLGGQGGINEQFF
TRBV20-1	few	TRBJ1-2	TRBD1	TGCAGTGCTTCCCGGGACAGGGGGCGGAATGGCTACACCTTC	CSASRDRGRNGYTF
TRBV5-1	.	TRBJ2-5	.	TGCGCCAGCAGCTCGAACCCAGGGAGTCAAGAGACCCAGTACTTC	CASSSNPGSQETQYF
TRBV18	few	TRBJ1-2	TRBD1	TGTGCCAGCTCACCCTTAGGGAGGGGGCTAACTACTAACTATGGCTACACCTTC	CASSPLGRGLTTNYGYTF
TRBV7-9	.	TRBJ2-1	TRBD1	TGTGCCAGCAGCTTACAGGCAGGGGGCCTGGGGAATGAGCAGTTCTTC	CASSLQAGGLGNEQFF
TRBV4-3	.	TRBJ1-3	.	TGCGCCAGCAGCCAGTTACAGTCCTCTGGAAACACCATATATTTT	CASSQLQSSGNTIYF
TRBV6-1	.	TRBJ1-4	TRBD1	TGTGCCAGCAGCGGGGACAGGGGACAAGAAAAACTGTTTTTT	CASSGDRGQEKLFF
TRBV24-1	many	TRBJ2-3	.	TGTGCCACCAGTGATTTCGCGGGAACTAGCACAGATACGCAGTATTTT	CATSDFAGTSTDTQYF
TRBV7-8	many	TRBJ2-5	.	TGTGCCAGCAGCCTTCGGACGGAGGCAGAGACCCAGTACTTC	CASSLRTEAETQYF
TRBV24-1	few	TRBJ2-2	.	TGTGCCACCAGTGTCTTTGCGACCGGGGAGCTGTTTTTT	CATSVFATGELFF
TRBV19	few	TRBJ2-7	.	TGTGCCAGTAGCATCTCCGGCAGCTCCTTCTACGAGCAGTACTTC	CASSISGSSFYEQYF